The 18 T cell receptor beta chains below come from one sample, sequenced in a study of blood T cell repertoires in COVID-19. Sequencing used immunoSEQ multiplex PCR; TCRdb keeps in-frame clones, though not all of them. The sample shows 96,000 or so clones, approximately 91% of them seen only once. The sequenced sample consisted of peripheral blood. These receptors came from a woman aged 80 or older with acute or convalescent COVID-19.

This clone has a handful of counts. The chain links TRBV24-1 to TRBJ2-5; D gene ambiguous. The CDR3 has 16 residues. V gave up 7 bases and J gave up 3 bases, with 20 bases separating them. Germline values: CDR1 KGHDR, CDR2 SFDVKD. The CDR3 reads CATSEDPGSPKETQYF. Written as DNA, the CDR3 is TGTGCCACCAGCGAAGACCCCGGGTCACCGAAAGAGACCCAGTACTTC.

The gene calls are TRBV19 and TRBJ1-1; unclear D gene. Looked up from germline, CDR1 is LNHDA and CDR2 is SQIVND (reference sequence). Trimming shortened V by 1 base and J by 14 bases, and 11 bases separated the two germline ends. There are 11 residues in the CDR3. CDR3 sequence: CASSIGAVPFF. Written as DNA, the CDR3 is TGTGCCAGTAGTATAGGGGCAGTCCCCTTCTTT.

The chain links TRBV19 to TRBJ1-5, with 7 bases lining up with TRBD1. The CDR3 covers 13 residues. Germline-derived CDR1 and CDR2 are LNHDA and SQIVND (reference sequence). The CDR3 nucleotides read TGTGCTACAGGGGAGGTACCCAATCAGCCCCAGCATTTT. The encoded protein is CATGEVPNQPQHF.

This sequence joins TRBV28 and TRBJ2-7, with 7 bases aligning to TRBD2. CDR3 size: 14 residues. Germline values: CDR1 MDHEN, CDR2 SYDVKM. J gave up 2 bases and V 3 bases, and 4 bases lay outside the gene matches. The CDR3 here is CASSFLRGTYEQYF. The CDR3 region has the DNA TGTGCCAGCAGTTTCTTGCGGGGGACCTACGAGCAGTACTTC.

This rearrangement joins TRBV14 to TRBJ2-1, with D uncertain. The germline V and J ends were trimmed by 1 base and 6 bases, with 10 bases remaining between them. The CDR3 runs 14 residues. Germline CDR1 SGHDN, CDR2 FVKESK. Here the CDR3 reads CASSQAILVNEQFF. The CDR3 DNA reads TGTGCCAGCAGCCAAGCTATCCTTGTCAATGAGCAGTTCTTC.

The gene calls are TRBV30 and TRBJ2-3; 10 nucleotides match TRBD2. The CDR3 totals 14 residues. CDR1 and CDR2 from the germline V gene are GTSNPN and SVGIG (reference sequence). V dropped 2 bases and J dropped 6; count of bases not matched to a gene: 5. DNA of the CDR3: TGTGCCTGGAGTTTCAGCGGGGGGGCGGATACGCAGTATTTT. This gives the protein CAWSFSGGADTQYF.

The chain uses TRBV5-1 and TRBJ2-3; 14 nucleotides agree with TRBD2. The junction had 11 bases not matched to a gene; V was cut back by 5 bases and J by 0 bases. The CDR3 contains 19 residues. In germline, CDR1 is SGHRS, CDR2 YFSETQ. CDR3 region: CASSSGLAGGHTSTDTQYF. In nucleotides, the CDR3 is TGCGCCAGCAGTTCCGGACTAGCGGGAGGACATACTAGCACAGATACGCAGTATTTT.

The genes are TRBV3-1 (or the pseudogene TRBV3-2) and TRBJ2-7; 11 bases agree with TRBD1. Germline assignment: CDR1 LGHDT and CDR2 YNNKEL (reference sequence). J lost 2 bases, V lost 4 bases, and 4 bases had no gene match. CDR3 length equals 15 residues. The CDR3 DNA sequence: TGTGCCAGCAGCCTCGGGGGACAGGGGGCCTACGAGCAGTACTTC. This sequence encodes CASSLGGQGAYEQYF.

V and J are TRBV27 and TRBJ2-5, with a tentative D call TRBD2 (5 bases). Germline lookup yields CDR1 MNHEY and CDR2 SMNVEV (reference sequence). This CDR3 has 13 residues. Deletions cut 2 bases from V and 5 bases from J, with 9 bases between. The CDR3 region is CASSLLARETQYF. The CDR3 bases are TGTGCCAGCAGTTTACTAGCCCGCGAGACCCAGTACTTC.

The rearrangement joins TRBV9 to TRBJ1-5; unclear D gene. CDR1 is SGDLS and CDR2 is YYNGEE in the germline V gene. V gave up 0 bases and J gave up 3 bases, with 10 bases separating them. The CDR3 is made up of 15 amino acids. The CDR3 is CASSVDGRVNQPQHF. CDR3 coding DNA: TGTGCCAGCAGCGTAGACGGGAGGGTCAATCAGCCCCAGCATTTT.

This clone appeared once. V and J are TRBV7-3 and TRBJ1-1; D call uncertain. V dropped 0 bases and J dropped 8 bases, with 16 bases sitting between them. This CDR3 has 15 amino acids. The V gene's germline CDR1 is SGHTA and CDR2 FQGTGA. The CDR3 DNA reads TGTGCCAGCAGCTTAACTGGTGGGAGTGCGGGGGAAGCTTTCTTT. Encoded protein: CASSLTGGSAGEAFF.

The gene calls are TRBV18 and TRBJ1-1; maybe TRBD1 (5 bases). Trimming shortened V by 3 bases and J by 5 bases, and 13 bases separated the two germline ends. CDR1 is KGHSH and CDR2 is LQKENI in the germline V gene. There are 14 residues in the CDR3. The CDR3 sequence is CASSPEWGRTEAFF. The CDR3, as DNA: TGTGCCAGCTCACCGGAGTGGGGGAGGACTGAAGCTTTCTTT.

The chain joins TRBV19 to TRBJ1-1; perhaps TRBD1 as D (5 bases). The CDR3 consists of 14 residues. CDR1 is LNHDA, CDR2 SQIVND, per germline (reference sequence). Between the trimmed V and J ends, which lost 4 bases and 3 bases, there was a span of 12 bases. The CDR3 region has the DNA TGTGCCAGTAGTAATCGTGGAGGGGACACTGAAGCTTTCTTT. As protein: CASSNRGGDTEAFF.

The V call is TRBV6-6, the J call TRBJ1-5; D perhaps matches TRBD1 (6 bases). Trimming left V 0 bases short and J 4 bases short, with 10 bases between. Germline-derived CDR1 and CDR2 are MNHNY and SVGAGI (reference sequence). The CDR3 covers 15 residues. CDR3 sequence: CASSYSDRPNQPQHF. The CDR3 DNA follows: TGTGCCAGCAGTTACTCCGACAGGCCAAATCAGCCCCAGCATTTT.

This clone was detected once. The CDR3 loop reads CASSRMGLAGGEQYF. DNA for the CDR3: TGTGCCAGCAGCCGAATGGGACTAGCGGGTGGGGAGCAGTACTTC. The genes are TRBV3-1 (or the pseudogene TRBV3-2) and TRBJ2-7; 12 bases line up with TRBD2. This CDR3 is built from 15 residues. The V segment lost 4 bases and the J segment 7 bases; nucleotides outside the gene matches: 8. The germline gives CDR1 LGHDT, CDR2 YNNKEL (reference sequence).

The chain couples TRBV6-2 or TRBV6-3 to TRBJ1-6, with TRBD1 as a possible D gene (6 bases). Per germline, CDR1 MNHEY and CDR2 SVGEGT. The CDR3 has 16 residues. Trimming took 5 bases from V and 5 from J, leaving 16 bases between them. The CDR3, as DNA: TGTGCCAGCAGTCAAGGACAGTGGACTGATAATTCACCCCTCCACTTT. Translating gives CASSQGQWTDNSPLHF.

The chain is built from TRBV12-3 or TRBV12-4 and TRBJ2-7; D perhaps matches TRBD2 (6 bases). This CDR3 is 12 amino acids long. Trimming took off 3 bases at V and 10 bases at J, with 13 bases between the two ends. The CDR3 loop reads CASSFSRDFQYF. The CDR3 DNA is TGTGCCAGCAGTTTCTCCCGGGACTTCCAGTACTTC.

This chain joins TRBV6-6 and TRBJ1-2, with D perhaps matching TRBD1 (5 bases). The CDR3 contains 14 residues. Germline-derived CDR1 and CDR2 are MNHNY and SVGAGI (reference sequence). The V end was cut by 2 bases, the J end by 6 bases, with 13 bases between. Written as DNA, the CDR3 is TGTGCCAGCAGTTACGTGGCGGGGACGGATGGCTACACCTTC. Amino acid sequence: CASSYVAGTDGYTF.